This T cell receptor (beta chain) was retrieved from a study of identical twins' blood T cells. This clonotype appeared a few times. Its antigen is undetermined. The three twin pairs were reared together, likely meeting the same infections. General study results and limits: Abundant TCRbeta CDR3s overlapped more between twins than with unrelated donors.

TCRdb reprocessed the 5' RACE reads via MiXCR and lists one record per CDR3 protein. The table lists hundreds of thousands of distinct CDR3 sequences, about 28% of them singletons. The CDR3 is 15 amino acids. V shed 5 bases, J shed 3 bases, and the junction held 5 bases outside the gene matches. The germline V gene encodes CDR1 MNHEY and CDR2 SVGAGI. Sample: PBMCs. The chain is built from TRBV6-5 and TRBJ2-1; TRBD2 agrees at 9 bases. This receptor was identified in a woman between 18 and 55 years old in good health. CDR3 coding DNA: TGTGCCAGCAGTCTAGCGGGACTCAACTACAATGAGCAGTTCTTC. This encodes CASSLAGLNYNEQFF.